This T cell receptor beta chain was captured in a study of T cell responses to AZD1222 COVID-19 vaccine. CDR1 is SGDLS and CDR2 is YYNGEE in the germline V gene. This CDR3 has 17 amino acids. Deletions cut 0 bases from V and 3 bases from J, with 18 bases between. TCRdb's copy holds only in-frame clones and misses some; the assay was immunoSEQ multiplex PCR. The profile shows under 120,000 clones, 90% to 95% of them singletons. The sequence came from an adult in good health. This specimen was peripheral blood, taken on day 0 of AZD1222 vaccination. V is TRBV9 and J is TRBJ1-1; a weak D match, TRBD1 (6 bases). This chain's CDR3 is CASSVASRGPKDTEAFF. As DNA, the CDR3 is TGTGCCAGCAGCGTAGCTTCTCGGGGGCCGAAGGACACTGAAGCTTTCTTT.